One TCR beta chain is described in this entry. CDR1 and CDR2 (germline): LGHNA, YSLEER. Trimming took off 0 bases at V and 7 bases at J, with 4 bases between the two ends. CDR3 length equals 13 residues. Data came from immunoSEQ multiplex PCR; TCRdb stores just in-frame clones and leaves some out. This table holds tens of thousands of clones, roughly 86% found once. The data originate from a study of blood T cell repertoires in COVID-19. The source of this sequence is a human donor in a cohort sampled during active COVID-19. The chain uses TRBV4-3 and TRBJ1-6; D gene uncertain. The sample comprised peripheral blood. The CDR3 region has the DNA TGCGCCAGCAGCCAAGACCTGAATTCACCCCTCCACTTT. Protein product: CASSQDLNSPLHF.